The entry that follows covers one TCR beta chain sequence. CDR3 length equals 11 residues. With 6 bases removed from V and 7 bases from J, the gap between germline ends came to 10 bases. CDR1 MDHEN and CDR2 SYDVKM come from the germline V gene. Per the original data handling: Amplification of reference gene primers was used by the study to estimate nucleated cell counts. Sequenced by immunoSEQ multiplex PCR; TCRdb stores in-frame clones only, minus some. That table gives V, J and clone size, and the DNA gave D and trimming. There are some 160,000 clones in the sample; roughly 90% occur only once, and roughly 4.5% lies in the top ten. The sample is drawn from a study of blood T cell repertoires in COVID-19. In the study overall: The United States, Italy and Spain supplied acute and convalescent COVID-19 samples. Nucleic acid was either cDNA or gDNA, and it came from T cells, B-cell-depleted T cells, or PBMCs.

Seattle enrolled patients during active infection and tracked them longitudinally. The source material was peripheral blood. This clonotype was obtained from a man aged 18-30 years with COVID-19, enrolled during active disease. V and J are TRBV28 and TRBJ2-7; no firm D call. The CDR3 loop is CASRLQSEQYF. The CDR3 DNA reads TGTGCCAGCAGGCTACAGTCTGAGCAGTACTTC.